These 8 T cell receptor beta chains share one sample of origin, sequenced in a study of T cell changes during pregnancy in multiple sclerosis. The table came from immunoSEQ multiplex PCR; TCRdb's copy has only in-frame clones and leaves some out. This sample has about 69,000 clones, with roughly 91% found just once. The input for sequencing was peripheral blood, taken in the third trimester of pregnancy. These receptor sequences come from a female donor with multiple sclerosis, enrolled in a pregnancy study.

CDR3 sequence (DNA): TGTGCCAGCAGTCCCGACACCGGGGCCTACGAGCAGTACTTC. Translating it yields CASSPDTGAYEQYF. The chain recombines TRBV2 with TRBJ2-7, with D possibly being TRBD2 (5 bases). Trimming stripped 5 bases from V and 2 bases from J, with 13 bases between. The CDR3 has 14 residues. Germline V gene lookup returns CDR1 SNHLY and CDR2 FYNNEI.

The chain links TRBV28 to TRBJ2-1; D possibly corresponds to TRBD1 (5 bases). The ends were cut back, 6 bases at V and 6 bases at J, with 9 bases in the middle. Germline V gene sequence: CDR1 MDHEN, CDR2 SYDVKM. The CDR3 is 12 residues long. In DNA, the CDR3 is TGTGCCAGCAGCCCCAGGGCCAATGAGCAGTTCTTC. This codes for CASSPRANEQFF.

The chain couples TRBV4-3 to TRBJ1-2, with a weak D call TRBD1 (5 bases). Germline V CDR1 and CDR2: LGHNA, YSLEER. The CDR3 is made up of 15 amino acids. V lost 4 bases and J 6 bases, leaving 18 bases between the germline ends. CDR3 in DNA: TGCGCCAGCAGCCCGGCGGGACCTCAACTGCATGGCTACACCTTC. It codes for CASSPAGPQLHGYTF.

The sample holds a few counts of this clone. The rearrangement uses TRBV6-1 and TRBJ1-4; D remains unclear. The germline V gene has CDR1 MNHNS and CDR2 SASEGT. The CDR3 totals 11 residues. V lost 2 bases, J lost 8 bases, and 3 bases lay in between. CDR3 region: CASSEQEKLFF. The CDR3 DNA reads TGTGCCAGCAGTGAACAGGAAAAACTGTTTTTT.

For the CDR3, the DNA is TGTGCCAGCAGCTTGGTCGATGCGGCGGGGCGGCTCAAAAACATTCAGTACTTC. Protein sequence: CASSLVDAAGRLKNIQYF. V usage is TRBV5-4 and J usage is TRBJ2-4; a possible D gene is TRBD2 (6 bases). Germline values: CDR1 SGHNT, CDR2 YYREEE (reference sequence). Deletions cut 0 bases from V and 3 bases from J, with 19 bases between. This CDR3 region has 18 residues.

The CDR3 nucleotides are TGCGCCAGCAGCCAAAGATACGGGACAGGGGGCCCCGACACTGAAGCTTTCTTT. This sequence encodes CASSQRYGTGGPDTEAFF. The chain employs TRBV4-3 and TRBJ1-1; 12 bases align to TRBD1. Germline loops: CDR1 LGHNA, CDR2 YSLEER. V trimming: 2 bases; J trimming: 3 bases; junction bases outside the gene matches: 10. This CDR3 region has 18 residues.

The chain joins TRBV10-2 to TRBJ2-7, with 10 positions matching TRBD1. Trimming removed 6 bases from V and 7 bases from J; junction bases left unmatched: 9. The CDR3 runs 14 residues. Germline V gene sequence: CDR1 WSHSY, CDR2 SAAADI. The CDR3 is CASSYTTGGGEQYF. The CDR3 DNA reads TGCGCCAGCAGCTACACGACAGGGGGCGGGGAGCAGTACTTC.

The gene calls are TRBV29-1 and TRBJ1-5, with D tentatively TRBD1 (5 bases). From germline, CDR1 is SQVTM and CDR2 ANQGSEA. V was cut by 0 bases and J by 11 bases, with 11 bases left in between. CDR3 length: 12 amino acids. The CDR3 sequence is CSVEDGGLAQHF. The CDR3 DNA is TGCAGCGTTGAAGACGGGGGTCTGGCCCAGCATTTT.